This TCR beta chain was sequenced during a study of shared clonotypes between healthy human individuals. Regarding the study as a whole: Among the subsets, naive ones generally showed larger estimated richness than memory ones.

The data were produced by immunoSEQ multiplex PCR, yet TCRdb's version contains in-frame clones alone and is incomplete. The sample lists more than 2 million clones; more than 90% were seen once. CDR1 and CDR2 from the germline V gene are MNHNS and SASEGT. V lost 1 base and J 10 bases, leaving 15 bases between the germline ends. This CDR3 spans 14 amino acids. The table lists this clone with a count of one. The target antigen is unknown. The chain carries TRBV6-1 and TRBJ2-3; possible D gene TRBD1, 5 bases. The receptor was isolated from a man between 18 and 35 years old in good health. The material sequenced was naive CD4+ T cells sorted from blood. Specified subset: CD45RA+ positively selected. CDR3 in amino acids: CASSEVTGGTAQYF. CDR3 nucleotide sequence: TGTGCCAGCAGTGAAGTTACAGGCGGAACGGCGCAGTATTTT.